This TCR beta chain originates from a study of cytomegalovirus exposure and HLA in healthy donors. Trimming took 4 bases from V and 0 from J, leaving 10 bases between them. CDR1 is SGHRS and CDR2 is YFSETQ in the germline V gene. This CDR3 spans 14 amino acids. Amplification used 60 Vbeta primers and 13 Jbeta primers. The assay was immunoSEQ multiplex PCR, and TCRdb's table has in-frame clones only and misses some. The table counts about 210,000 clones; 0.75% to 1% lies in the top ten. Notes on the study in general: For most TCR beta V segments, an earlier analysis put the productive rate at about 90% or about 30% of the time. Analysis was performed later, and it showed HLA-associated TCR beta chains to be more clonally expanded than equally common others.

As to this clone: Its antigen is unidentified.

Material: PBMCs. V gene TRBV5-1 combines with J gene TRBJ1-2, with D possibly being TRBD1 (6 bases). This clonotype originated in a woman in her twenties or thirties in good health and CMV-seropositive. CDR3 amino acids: CASSGDTSNYGYTF. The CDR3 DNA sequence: TGCGCCAGCAGCGGGGACACTTCTAACTATGGCTACACCTTC.